These T cell receptor beta chains were read from a single sample in a study of glioma-infiltrating T cells. TCRdb fed the multiplex PCR reads into MiXCR, producing one record per CDR3 protein. The table shows a few hundred thousand distinct CDR3 sequences, with around 45% occurring only once. The specimen was glioma tissue, nonneoplastic brain tissue, or PBMCs (not recorded which). These receptors all stem from a human donor with low-grade glioma or glioblastoma, undergoing nonglioma brain surgery, or in good health (not recorded which). Each CDR3 is given with its conserved first and last residue. A D gene is named only where the DNA matches it firmly. Clone size is given for some rows only: seen once, a few or many times, or a class if the clone is expanded.

j_call clone_size d_call v_call cdr3_nt cdr3_aa
TRBJ1-2 many - TRBV15 TGTGCCACCAGCAGAGATCTCCCGTACAGTGATAACTATGGCTACACCTTC CATSRDLPYSDNYGYTF
TRBJ2-7 few - TRBV4-1 TGCGCCAGCAGCCAACTTAGGGGGGGCCCTTCCTACGAGCAGTACTTC CASSQLRGGPSYEQYF
TRBJ2-5 - TRBD2 TRBV12-5 TGTGCTAGTGGTTTGCCACCGGGCGGGAGACCCCAAGAGACCCAGTACTTC CASGLPPGGRPQETQYF
TRBJ1-2 - - TRBV5-4 TGTGCCAGCACCATACGAGTGGGCGCGCATGGCTACACCTTC CASTIRVGAHGYTF
TRBJ2-5 - TRBD2 TRBV7-2 TGTGCCAGCAGCTTAGAACTAGCGGGATCGCAGTACTTC CASSLELAGSQYF
TRBJ2-7 many - TRBV28 TGTGCCAGCAGTTTACGGTGGGGAGCCTACGAGCAGTACTTC CASSLRWGAYEQYF
TRBJ1-1 once - TRBV19 TGTGCCAGTACCTCACCGGGCTCTGTCACTGAAGCTTTCTTT CASTSPGSVTEAFF
TRBJ1-1 many TRBD1 TRBV25-1 TGTGCCAGCAAAAACAGGGGGCTAGGAACTGAAGCTTTCTTT CASKNRGLGTEAFF
TRBJ2-3 many - TRBV4-1 TGCGCCAGCAGCCAAGTAGGGGGAGTCACAGATACGCAGTATTTT CASSQVGGVTDTQYF
TRBJ2-3 - - TRBV2 TGTGCCAGCAGTGAAAGGGCCAGGGGACCCGATACGCAGTATTTT CASSERARGPDTQYF
TRBJ2-7 - - TRBV11-2 TGTGCCAGCAGCTTAGGGGGGATTCCAACCTCCTACGAGCAGTACTTC CASSLGGIPTSYEQYF
TRBJ2-3 - TRBD2 TRBV6-5 TGTGCCAGCAGTTCCACCCGCCCCCAGCGACTAGCGGGAAGAGTAACAGATACGCAGTATTTT CASSSTRPQRLAGRVTDTQYF
TRBJ2-7 many - TRBV15 TGTGCCACCAGCAGAGATGGGAGGGGGAGGTCCTACGAGCAGTACTTC CATSRDGRGRSYEQYF
TRBJ2-3 - TRBD1 TRBV6-4 TGTGCCAGCAGTGACTCGTGGACAGGGGGAACAGATACGCAGTATTTT CASSDSWTGGTDTQYF
TRBJ1-3 few - TRBV7-2 TGTGCCAGCAGGTCCAGGGTCTCTGGAAACACCATATATTTT CASRSRVSGNTIYF
TRBJ2-6 once - TRBV18 TGTGCCAGCTCCTTCGGGGGTTACGGGGCCAACGTCCTGACTTTC CASSFGGYGANVLTF
TRBJ1-5 few TRBD1 TRBV6-5 TGTGCCAGCAGCCCCAATACAGGGGAGGGTCAGCCCCAGCATTTT CASSPNTGEGQPQHF
TRBJ1-1 few TRBD1 TRBV28 TGTGCCAGCAGTTCCCCGACAGGGGCTGTTCCTGAAGCTTTCTTT CASSSPTGAVPEAFF
TRBJ1-1 many - TRBV6-1 TGTGCCAGCAGGATCTCACAAGGAGTCCTAATGAACACTGAAGCTTTCTTT CASRISQGVLMNTEAFF
TRBJ1-1 many - TRBV7-6 TGTGCCAGCAGCTCCGACGTGAACACTGAAGCTTTCTTT CASSSDVNTEAFF
TRBJ2-1 many - TRBV20-1 TGCAGTGCTAGAAGTGGGTTTAGTAATGAGCAGTTCTTC CSARSGFSNEQFF
TRBJ2-1 many - TRBV6-1 TGTGCCAGCAGTAGGACATTACAGGAAGAGCAGTTCTTC CASSRTLQEEQFF
TRBJ1-2 few - TRBV24-1 TGTGCCACCAGTGACGCTCGGACAGTCTCTACTAACTATGGCTACACCTTC CATSDARTVSTNYGYTF
TRBJ2-7 few - TRBV7-9 TGTGCCAGCAGCCTCCCATCTAGCAACGAGCAGTACTTC CASSLPSSNEQYF
TRBJ1-1 - TRBD1 TRBV6-1 TGTGCCAGCAACCAAGGGGGGGGTAAGGGGGCAGGAACTGAAGCTTTCTTT CASNQGGGKGAGTEAFF
TRBJ2-7 - TRBD1 TRBV19 TGTGCCAGTAGTAAGGGACAGGGAGGCTCCTACGAGCAGTACTTC CASSKGQGGSYEQYF
TRBJ2-1 - - TRBV20-1 TGCAGTGGTCTCCCGCTCGGCTACAATGAGCAGCTCTTT CSGLPLGYNEQLF
TRBJ2-5 few TRBD2 TRBV4-2 TGTGCCAGCAGCCAGGGGACTGCAAGACTAGCGGGAGAGACCCAGTACTTC CASSQGTARLAGETQYF
TRBJ2-1 few - TRBV7-3 TGTGCCAGCAGCTTATCTGCCGGGCAGTACAATGAGCAGTTCTTC CASSLSAGQYNEQFF
TRBJ2-3 - - TRBV7-2 TGTGCCAGCAGCTTAAGAGGGGTTGCGCAGTATTTT CASSLRGVAQYF
TRBJ1-5 few - TRBV27 TGTGCCAGCAGCCCGAGGGCGTTCGCCGATCAGCCCCAGCATTTT CASSPRAFADQPQHF